The 3 T cell receptor beta chains presented below share a single source sample, sequenced in a study of T cell responses to AZD1222 COVID-19 vaccine (dated by TCRdb to about 2021). The method behind the library was the immunoSEQ multiplex PCR assay. Drawn from immuneACCESS, this table holds only the in-frame rearrangements with V and J called that TCRdb kept. Clones are partly lost; checked studies trace under half to an unresolved V gene and leave the rest unexplained. For this sample there are about 130,000 clones; more than 75% appear just once. The ten largest clones capture about 10% of the sample. The time point label corresponds to: baseline before first vaccination. The source material was peripheral blood, sampled on day 0 of AZD1222 vaccination. The receptors come from an adult in good health.

The genes are TRBV16 and TRBJ1-5; a possible D gene is TRBD1 (5 bases). Trimming shortened V by 0 bases and J by 3 bases, and 15 bases separated the two germline ends. Per germline, CDR1 KGHSY and CDR2 FQNENV. The CDR3 has 17 residues. The DNA of the CDR3 is TGTGCCAGCAGCCAATCCTTCACGGGGGGTTCCAATCAGCCCCAGCATTTT. Protein: CASSQSFTGGSNQPQHF.

V gene TRBV27 combines with J gene TRBJ2-7, with 9 bases identical to TRBD1. Germline V gene sequence: CDR1 MNHEY, CDR2 SMNVEV (reference sequence). CDR3 length: 16 amino acids. The V segment lost 3 bases and the J segment 0 bases; nucleotides outside the gene matches: 6. In DNA, the CDR3 is TGTGCCAGCAGTTTTTCCACAGGGGGCTTCTCCTACGAGCAGTACTTC. It is translated as CASSFSTGGFSYEQYF.

The V call is TRBV7-2, the J call TRBJ1-6; 11 positions agree with TRBD1. Trimming removed 0 bases from V and 10 bases from J; junction bases left unmatched: 5. In germline, CDR1 is SGHTA, CDR2 FQGNSA. There are 16 residues in the CDR3. The CDR3 DNA reads as TGTGCCAGCAGCTTAGCCCCCGGGACAGGGGGATCACCCCTCCACTTT. It codes for CASSLAPGTGGSPLHF.